This T cell receptor (beta chain) comes out of a study of T cells after yellow fever vaccination. Study-wide points: When the response was secondary, it was weaker but reached its peak faster, day 5 versus 15. Abundant clonotypes from the bulk population could have been carried over as contaminants into FACS-sorted repertoires. Booster samples showed a return of most primary-vaccination clones (approximately 96% CD4, around 85% CD8).

This clonotype turned up a few times. What it recognizes is unknown. The germline gene is not matched at one end of the junction; a read error may be the cause. It was through 5'RACE template switching that TCR cDNA was made, with a universal primer site and UMIs added. MiXCR was run by TCRdb on the 5' RACE reads, yielding one entry per CDR3 protein. Among some 390,000 distinct CDR3 sequences listed, over 15% were seen once. The CDR3 contains 13 residues. The germline gives CDR1 MNHNS, CDR2 SASEGT. The sequences come from PBMCs, collected before the yellow fever booster vaccination. The sequence derives from a man younger than 35 who received the YFV17D yellow fever vaccine. The chain joins TRBV6-1 to TRBJ2-5; possibly TRBD1 for D (6 bases). The CDR3 protein is CASRGGQTETQFF. DNA for the CDR3: TGTGCCAGCAGAGGAGGACAGACAGAGACCCAGTTTTTC.